This TCR beta chain comes out of a study of PD-1 blockade in classical Hodgkin lymphoma. As for this clone: Its target is unknown.

Some clones are missing from TCRdb's copy, which holds only in-frame ones; the method was immunoSEQ multiplex PCR. The data show some 150,000 clones, with 78% seen just once and about 9.2% held by the top ten. Each of the patients experienced relapse following autologous stem cell transplantation, and their brentuximab vedotin exposure differed. This CDR3 comprises 15 residues. In germline, CDR1 is MDHEN, CDR2 SYDVKM. Trimming removed 3 bases at V and 1 base at J, with 12 bases between. Study outcomes and limitations: In newly diagnosed patients, baseline TCR diversity was reportedly below that of healthy donors. Newly diagnosed and completely responding patients shared comparable baseline diversity.

Sequencing used peripheral blood mononuclear cells (PBMCs), obtained before the second cycle of nivolumab. V usage is TRBV28 and J usage is TRBJ2-5, with a possible D match to TRBD1 (6 bases). This TCR derives from a human donor with classical Hodgkin lymphoma. CDR3 region: CASSFNQGSQETQYF. DNA of the CDR3: TGTGCCAGCAGTTTTAACCAGGGGAGCCAAGAGACCCAGTACTTC.